A single sample gave rise to the 5 T cell receptor beta chains below, sequenced in a study of shared clonotypes between healthy human individuals. Naive CD8 cells lacked CD45RO and underwent positive selection for CCR7, leaving out terminally differentiated effector memory CD45RA+ cells. Method: immunoSEQ multiplex PCR; TCRdb's copy keeps in-frame clones and lacks some. The data hold over 800,000 clones, with over 90% observed a single time. Sequenced sample: naive CD8+ T cells sorted from blood. These TCRs come from a man aged 30 to 39 in good health.

The chain couples TRBV2 to TRBJ2-3; D might be TRBD1 or TRBD2, each matching 6 bases. Germline V CDR1 and CDR2: SNHLY, FYNNEI. The CDR3 spans 18 residues. Trimming shortened V by 0 bases and J by 6 bases, and 22 bases separated the two germline ends. The CDR3 spells CASSEAPPSIGGRDTQYF. The CDR3 coding sequence is TGTGCCAGCAGTGAAGCGCCTCCCTCCATTGGGGGGCGGGATACGCAGTATTTT.

The rearrangement links TRBV27 to TRBJ2-7; D may be TRBD1 or TRBD2 (5 bases each). V was clipped by 6 bases and J by 6 bases, with 24 bases between them. Germline CDR1 MNHEY, CDR2 SMNVEV (reference sequence). The CDR3 loop spans 16 amino acids. CDR3 residues: CASSPLTVPGSGEQYF. CDR3 in DNA: TGTGCCAGCAGCCCTTTGACAGTTCCGGGATCGGGCGAGCAGTACTTC.

The rearrangement links TRBV7-6 to TRBJ2-2; D perhaps matches TRBD1 (6 bases). The CDR3 covers 18 residues. Germline V gives CDR1 SGHVS, CDR2 FNYEAQ. Trimming took off 0 bases at V and 2 bases at J, with 16 bases between the two ends. The CDR3 is CASSLALRGQFNTGELFF. CDR3 nucleotide sequence: TGTGCCAGCAGCTTAGCGCTCCGCGGACAGTTTAACACCGGGGAGCTGTTTTTT. Using reference TRBV7-6 and TRBJ2-2 for the parts outside the CDR3, the full variable domain is GAGVSQSPRYKVTKRGQDVALRCDPISGHVSLYWYRQALGQGPEFLTYFNYEAQQDKSGLPNDRFSAERPEGSISTLTIQRTEQRDSAMYRCASSLALRGQFNTGELFFGEGSRLTVL.

V usage is TRBV2 and J usage is TRBJ2-7; D call uncertain. Per germline, CDR1 SNHLY and CDR2 FYNNEI. The V gene lost 4 bases and the J gene lost 0 bases, with 16 bases spanning the gap. The CDR3 sequence is 16 residues long. The CDR3 sequence: CASSGARAQSSYEQYF. The DNA of the CDR3 is TGTGCCAGCAGTGGAGCCCGGGCCCAGAGCTCCTACGAGCAGTACTTC.

This sequence joins TRBV5-4 and TRBJ2-7; the D is unclear. The CDR3 covers 14 residues. Germline CDR1 SGHNT, CDR2 YYREEE (reference sequence). Trimming shortened V by 4 bases and J by 2 bases, and 13 bases separated the two germline ends. The CDR3 reads CASSPFGGAYEQYF. The CDR3 DNA follows: TGTGCCAGCAGCCCCTTTGGCGGAGCCTACGAGCAGTACTTC. Looking up the rest from reference TRBV5-4 and TRBJ2-7 gives the full variable domain: ETGVTQSPTHLIKTRGQQVTLRCSSQSGHNTVSWYQQALGQGPQFIFQYYREEENGRGNFPPRFSGLQFPNYSSELNVNALELDDSALYLCASSPFGGAYEQYFGPGTRLTVT.